This TCR beta chain appears in the sequencing data of a study of T cell repertoires in cytomegalovirus infection. Study information: Based on public TCR beta signatures, there were indications of CMV infection and of a matching HLA type.

A single record per CDR3 protein comes from TCRdb applying MiXCR to the reads. The table includes 310,000 or so distinct CDR3 sequences, around 9.6% detected once. Worth noting for this clonotype: What it binds is unknown.

Findings of the study overall: HLA-C-restricted CMV clonotypes gave the most frequent clonotype in two of eight donors. Pooled public TCR beta family frequency picked out CMV carriers with the relevant HLA.

Germline V gives CDR1 MRHNA, CDR2 SNTAGT. V lost 8 bases to trimming and J lost 6 bases; unmatched junction nucleotides: 12. This CDR3 is 15 amino acids long. This sequence was found in a human donor in good health (CMV status not recorded). Some clones in this sample may be carry-over from other donors' samples. Material: PBMCs. The rearrangement joins TRBV6-4 to TRBJ2-3; 9 positions agree with TRBD2. The CDR3 DNA is TGTGCCAGCTCGACTCGCGGGGGGGCAGAGGATACGCAGTATTTT. Translated, it gives CASSTRGGAEDTQYF.